These T cell receptor beta chains were read from a single sample in a study of cytomegalovirus exposure and HLA in healthy donors. The data were produced by immunoSEQ multiplex PCR, yet TCRdb's version contains in-frame clones alone and is incomplete. The sample lists around 200,000 clones, 79% seen once, with about 2.2% in the top ten. Sequenced: PBMCs. The source is a woman aged 45-65 years in good health and CMV-seronegative. The CDR3 runs from the conserved cysteine through the conserved F or W. D genes are given only for firm matches. Clone sizes are given selectively: once, few, many, or a class where the clone is expanded.

TRBJ2-3,-,-,TRBV7-3,CASSLGQSTDTQYF,TGTGCCAGCAGCTTAGGACAGAGCACAGATACGCAGTATTTT
TRBJ2-7,-,TRBD1,TRBV29-1,CSVTRGDRDSYEQYF,TGCAGCGTGACCCGAGGGGACAGGGACTCCTACGAGCAGTACTTC
TRBJ1-5,-,TRBD1,TRBV19,CASTFDRGLQPQHF,TGTGCCAGTACCTTCGACAGGGGGCTTCAGCCCCAGCATTTT
TRBJ1-1,once,-,TRBV5-1,CASSSKSQGNTEAFF,TGCGCCAGCAGCTCAAAATCACAGGGTAACACTGAAGCTTTCTTT
TRBJ1-6,-,-,TRBV6-1,CASSQQGSLWSPLHF,TGTGCCAGCAGTCAACAGGGTTCCCTTTGGTCACCCCTCCACTTT
TRBJ2-7,once,-,TRBV10-3,CAIAPRVDKGEQYF,TGTGCCATCGCCCCCAGGGTCGACAAGGGTGAGCAGTACTTC
TRBJ1-5,-,-,TRBV19,CASSTQGYQPQHF,TGTGCCAGTAGCACTCAGGGGTATCAGCCCCAGCATTTT
TRBJ1-2,-,-,TRBV5-1,CASSFGGDGGYTF,TGCGCCAGCAGCTTTGGAGGGGATGGTGGCTACACCTTC
TRBJ1-2,-,-,TRBV25-1,CASSESLRYGYTF,TGTGCCAGCAGTGAGAGCCTGCGTTATGGCTACACCTTC
TRBJ2-1,-,TRBD1,TRBV6-1,CASSERSGRGTYNEQFF,TGTGCCAGCAGTGAACGCTCCGGCAGGGGGACCTACAATGAGCAGTTCTTC
TRBJ2-3,few,-,TRBV6-4,CASSGGATDTQYF,TGTGCCAGCAGTGGCGGCGCCACAGATACGCAGTATTTT
TRBJ2-1,few,-,TRBV7-6,CASSLGALNEQFF,TGTGCCAGCAGCTTAGGGGCCCTCAATGAGCAGTTCTTC
TRBJ2-7,-,TRBD1,TRBV11-2,CASSLLGDRAYEQYF,TGTGCCAGCAGCTTACTCGGGGACAGGGCCTACGAGCAGTACTTC
TRBJ1-3,-,-,TRBV7-6,CASSSSRSGNTIYF,TGTGCCAGCAGCTCCTCGAGGTCGGGAAACACCATATATTTT
TRBJ2-1,few,TRBD1,TRBV4-3,CASSQAEGAYNEQFF,TGCGCCAGCAGCCAAGCCGAGGGGGCGTACAATGAGCAGTTCTTC
TRBJ1-4,-,-,TRBV28,CASTRTNEKLFF,TGTGCCAGCACGCGCACTAATGAAAAACTGTTTTTT
TRBJ2-3,-,TRBD2,TRBV25-1,CASSAPSGGRWDTQYF,TGTGCCAGCAGCGCCCCTAGCGGGGGTCGCTGGGATACGCAGTATTTT
TRBJ1-3,-,TRBD1,TRBV7-2,CATSSRTGVSGNTIYF,TGTGCCACGTCCTCCAGGACAGGGGTCTCTGGAAACACCATATATTTT
TRBJ1-2,-,TRBD1,TRBV6-5,CASKEGARGYTF,TGTGCCAGCAAGGAGGGGGCGCGAGGCTACACCTTC
TRBJ1-3,-,-,TRBV7-9,CASSLRGSGNTIYF,TGTGCCAGCAGCTTAAGGGGTTCTGGAAACACCATATATTTT
TRBJ1-2,-,-,TRBV2,CASSEDTVTGYGYTF,TGTGCCAGCAGTGAAGATACAGTAACCGGCTATGGCTACACCTTC
TRBJ1-5,-,-,TRBV18,CASSPAQGGQPQHF,TGTGCCAGCTCACCAGCGCAGGGAGGTCAGCCCCAGCATTTT
TRBJ2-5,-,TRBD2,TRBV4-1,CASSQDLGGQETQYF,TGCGCCAGCAGCCAAGATCTGGGGGGGCAAGAGACCCAGTACTTC
TRBJ1-4,-,-,TRBV28,CASRLTDGGDEGKRLFF,TGTGCCAGCAGACTAACGGACGGGGGGGACGAAGGAAAACGGCTGTTTTTT
TRBJ2-4,-,-,TRBV19,CASSMGPLGAKNIQYF,TGTGCCAGTAGTATGGGCCCACTTGGGGCCAAAAACATTCAGTACTTC
TRBJ2-7,-,TRBD1,TRBV6-1,CASREQGPVNGQYF,TGTGCCAGCAGAGAACAGGGGCCGGTTAACGGGCAGTACTTC
TRBJ2-5,once,TRBD2,TRBV5-1,CASSSGLARETQYF,TGCGCCAGCAGCTCGGGACTAGCGAGGGAGACCCAGTACTTC
TRBJ2-3,once,-,TRBV7-9,CSSSSVTSTDTQYF,TGTTCCAGCAGCTCCGTAACAAGCACAGATACGCAGTATTTT
TRBJ2-1,many,-,TRBV6-4,CASSPSPDIGNEQFF,TGTGCCAGCAGCCCTAGTCCTGATATAGGCAATGAGCAGTTCTTC
TRBJ2-3,-,TRBD1,TRBV7-9,CASSSDRGLPTDTQYF,TGTGCCAGCAGCTCGGACAGGGGGCTGCCCACAGATACGCAGTATTTT
TRBJ1-1,-,TRBD1,TRBV14,CASSLQTGVNTEAFF,TGTGCCAGCAGCTTACAAACAGGGGTGAACACTGAAGCTTTCTTT
TRBJ1-1,-,-,TRBV9,CASSLGGGTEAFF,TGTGCCAGCAGCTTAGGGGGAGGGACTGAAGCTTTCTTT
TRBJ2-1,-,-,TRBV27,CASWTATAYNEQFF,TGTGCCAGCTGGACAGCGACGGCCTACAATGAGCAGTTCTTC
TRBJ2-7,-,TRBD1,TRBV6-5,CASSYSGTGSYEQYF,TGTGCCAGCAGTTACTCCGGGACAGGTTCCTACGAGCAGTACTTC
TRBJ2-7,-,TRBD2,TRBV2,CASSSARGTSYEQYF,TGTGCCAGCAGTTCGGCGCGGGGGACCTCCTACGAGCAGTACTTC
TRBJ2-5,-,-,TRBV9,CASSVAAASPETQYF,TGTGCCAGCAGCGTAGCCGCGGCTAGCCCCGAGACCCAGTACTTC
TRBJ1-5,-,TRBD1,TRBV18,CASSPGQVASNQPQHF,TGTGCCAGCTCACCGGGACAGGTGGCTAGCAATCAGCCCCAGCATTTT
TRBJ2-2,-,TRBD1,TRBV7-2,CASSQTPGQITGELFF,TGTGCCAGCAGCCAAACCCCGGGACAGATCACCGGGGAGCTGTTTTTT
TRBJ2-7,-,-,TRBV20-1,CSARSLEQYF,TGCAGTGCTAGGTCCCTCGAGCAGTACTTC
TRBJ2-7,-,-,TRBV4-1,CASSQDWGDSGTKQYF,TGCGCCAGCAGCCAAGATTGGGGGGACTCGGGGACGAAGCAGTACTTC
TRBJ2-5,-,TRBD2,TRBV28,CASRAGGETQYF,TGTGCCAGCAGGGCCGGGGGGGAGACCCAGTACTTC
TRBJ2-7,-,-,TRBV6-6,CASSRDTAYEQYF,TGTGCCAGCAGCCGGGACACTGCCTACGAGCAGTACTTC
TRBJ2-5,-,-,TRBV27,CASSFASAYQETQYF,TGTGCCAGCAGTTTTGCTAGCGCCTACCAAGAGACCCAGTACTTC
TRBJ2-7,-,TRBD2,TRBV28,CASLSGGPHYEQYF,TGTGCCAGCCTTAGCGGGGGGCCCCATTACGAGCAGTACTTC
TRBJ1-5,-,-,TRBV5-1,CASSYGGSDSNQPQHF,TGCGCCAGCAGCTATGGGGGCTCCGATAGCAATCAGCCCCAGCATTTT
TRBJ2-7,-,TRBD2,TRBV28,CASRPSGRAGNEQYF,TGTGCCAGCAGACCTAGCGGGAGGGCCGGGAACGAGCAGTACTTC
TRBJ1-1,-,-,TRBV7-2,CASSQGVNTEAFF,TGTGCCAGCAGCCAGGGTGTGAACACTGAAGCTTTCTTT
TRBJ2-1,-,TRBD1,TRBV25-1,CASSEYGDRDNEQFF,TGTGCCAGCAGTGAATACGGCGACAGGGACAATGAGCAGTTCTTC
TRBJ2-7,few,-,TRBV28,CASSSGSYEQYF,TGTGCCAGCAGCAGCGGTTCCTACGAGCAGTACTTC
TRBJ2-7,-,TRBD1,TRBV2,CASSEARRDRAQNEQYF,TGTGCCAGCAGTGAAGCTAGGAGGGACAGGGCTCAAAACGAGCAGTACTTC
TRBJ2-5,once,-,TRBV19,CASESGSGTQYF,TGTGCCAGTGAGTCGGGGTCCGGTACCCAGTACTTC
TRBJ2-1,few,TRBD2,TRBV9,CASSLLAGDSYNEQFF,TGTGCCAGCAGCCTCCTAGCGGGGGACTCCTACAATGAGCAGTTCTTC
TRBJ1-3,-,-,TRBV6-1,CASSSREFSGNTIYF,TGTGCCAGCAGTAGTCGGGAATTCTCTGGAAACACCATATATTTT
TRBJ1-5,few,-,TRBV7-9,CSSSLADRDQHF,TGTTCCAGCAGCTTAGCAGACAGAGACCAGCATTTT
TRBJ1-2,-,TRBD1,TRBV27,CASSLSSEMTGRSYGYTF,TGTGCCAGCAGTTTATCATCGGAAATGACAGGGCGGTCGTATGGCTACACCTTC